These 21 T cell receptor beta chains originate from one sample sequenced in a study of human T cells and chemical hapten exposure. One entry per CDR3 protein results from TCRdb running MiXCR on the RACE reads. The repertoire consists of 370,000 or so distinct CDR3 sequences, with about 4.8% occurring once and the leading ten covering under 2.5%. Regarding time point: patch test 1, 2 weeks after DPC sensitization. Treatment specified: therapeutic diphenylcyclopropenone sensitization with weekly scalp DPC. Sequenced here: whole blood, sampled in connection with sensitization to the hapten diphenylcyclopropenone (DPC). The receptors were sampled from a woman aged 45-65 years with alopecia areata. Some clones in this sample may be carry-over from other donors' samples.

In DNA, the CDR3 is TGTGCCAGCAGAGAGAACAGGGGCTCGCACTCCTACGAGCAGTACTTC. Encoded protein: CASRENRGSHSYEQYF. J is TRBJ2-7 and V is TRBV28; the match to TRBD1 covers 7 bases. CDR3 size: 16 residues. CDR1 and CDR2 (germline): MDHEN, SYDVKM. V shed 6 bases, J shed 0 bases, and the junction held 11 bases outside the gene matches.

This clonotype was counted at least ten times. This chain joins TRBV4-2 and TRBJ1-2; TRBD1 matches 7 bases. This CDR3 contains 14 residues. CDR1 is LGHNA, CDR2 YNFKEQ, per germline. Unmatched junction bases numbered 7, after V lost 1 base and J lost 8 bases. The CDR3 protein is CASSQGQGMGGYTF. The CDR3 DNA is TGTGCCAGCAGCCAAGGACAGGGAATGGGGGGCTACACCTTC.

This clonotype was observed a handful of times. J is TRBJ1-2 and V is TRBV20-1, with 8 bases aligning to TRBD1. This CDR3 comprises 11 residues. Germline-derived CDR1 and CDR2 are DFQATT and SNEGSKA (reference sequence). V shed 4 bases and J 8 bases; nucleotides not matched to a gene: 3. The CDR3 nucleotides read TGCAGTGCTATCACAGGGGGAGGCTACACCTTC. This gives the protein CSAITGGGYTF.

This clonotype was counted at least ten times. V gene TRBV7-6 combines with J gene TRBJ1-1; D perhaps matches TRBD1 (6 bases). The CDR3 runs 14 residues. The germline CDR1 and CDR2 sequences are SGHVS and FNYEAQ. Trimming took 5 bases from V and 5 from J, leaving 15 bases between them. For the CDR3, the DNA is TGTGCCAGCAGCCCCCCTCAAGGGGGTACTGAAGCTTTCTTT. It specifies CASSPPQGGTEAFF.

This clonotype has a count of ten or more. Here the CDR3 DNA reads TGCAGCGCTGACAGGAACACTGAAGCTTTCTTT. Its translation: CSADRNTEAFF. The chain carries TRBV29-1 and TRBJ1-1, with a tentative D call TRBD1 (5 bases). V lost 7 bases, J lost 1 base, and 7 bases lay in between. Germline V gives CDR1 SQVTM, CDR2 ANQGSEA. The CDR3 totals 11 residues.

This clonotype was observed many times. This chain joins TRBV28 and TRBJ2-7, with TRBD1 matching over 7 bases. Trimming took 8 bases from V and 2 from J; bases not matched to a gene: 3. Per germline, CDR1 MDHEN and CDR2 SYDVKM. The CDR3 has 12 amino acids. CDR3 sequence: CASQGQPYEQYF. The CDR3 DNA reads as TGTGCCAGCCAGGGACAGCCCTACGAGCAGTACTTC.

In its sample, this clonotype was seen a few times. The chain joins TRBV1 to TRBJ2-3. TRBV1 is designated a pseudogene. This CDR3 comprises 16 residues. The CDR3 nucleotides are TGCACCAGCAGCCAATTAGTGCGGCTCATCACAGATACGCAGTATTTT. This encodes CTSSQLVRLITDTQYF.

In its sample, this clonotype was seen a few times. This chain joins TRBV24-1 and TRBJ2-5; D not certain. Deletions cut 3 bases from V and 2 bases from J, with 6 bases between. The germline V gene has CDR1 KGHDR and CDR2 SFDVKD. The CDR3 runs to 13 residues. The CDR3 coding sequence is TGTGCCACCAGTGATCACAGACAAGAGACCCAGTACTTC. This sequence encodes CATSDHRQETQYF.

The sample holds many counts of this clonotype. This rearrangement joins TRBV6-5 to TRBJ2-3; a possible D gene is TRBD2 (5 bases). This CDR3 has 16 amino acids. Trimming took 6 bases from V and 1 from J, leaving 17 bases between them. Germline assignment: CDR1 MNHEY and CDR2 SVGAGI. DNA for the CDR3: TGTGCCAGCAGCCCCTCGTCCTGGGGAGGCACAGATACGCAGTATTTT. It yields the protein CASSPSSWGGTDTQYF.

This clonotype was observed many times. The CDR3 nucleotides are TGCGCCAGCAGTAGGGACGGGAGTAGAGATACGCAGTATTTT. This sequence encodes CASSRDGSRDTQYF. The chain links TRBV5-1 to TRBJ2-3; D may be TRBD2 (6 bases). CDR3 length: 14 residues. Deletions cut 5 bases from V and 5 bases from J, with 15 bases between. Per the germline V gene, CDR1 is SGHRS and CDR2 is YFSETQ.

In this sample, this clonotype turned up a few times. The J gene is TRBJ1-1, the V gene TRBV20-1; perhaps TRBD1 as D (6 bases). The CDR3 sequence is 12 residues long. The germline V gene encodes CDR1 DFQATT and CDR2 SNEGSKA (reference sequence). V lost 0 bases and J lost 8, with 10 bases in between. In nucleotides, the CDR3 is TGCAGTGCTAGAGATCGGGGGCGGGAAGCTTTCTTT. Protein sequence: CSARDRGREAFF.

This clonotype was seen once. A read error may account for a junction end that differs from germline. CDR3: CTSSSSDSWSSYNEQFF. CDR3 nucleotide sequence: TGTACCAGCAGTTCGTCGGACAGTTGGAGCTCCTACAATGAGCAGTTCTTC. This chain connects TRBV12-3 or TRBV12-4 to TRBJ2-1, with D perhaps TRBD1 (6 bases). The CDR3 contains 17 residues.

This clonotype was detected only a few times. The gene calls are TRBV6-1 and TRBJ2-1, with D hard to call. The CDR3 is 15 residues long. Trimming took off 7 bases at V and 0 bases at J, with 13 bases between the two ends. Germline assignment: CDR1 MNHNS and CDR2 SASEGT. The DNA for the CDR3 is TGTGCCAGCATACACTTAGCCAACTCCTACAATGAGCAGTTCTTC. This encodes CASIHLANSYNEQFF.

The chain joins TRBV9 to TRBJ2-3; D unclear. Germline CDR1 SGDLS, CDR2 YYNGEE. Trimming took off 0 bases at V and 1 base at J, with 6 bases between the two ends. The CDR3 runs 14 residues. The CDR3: CASSVVTGTDTQYF. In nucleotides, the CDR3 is TGTGCCAGCAGCGTAGTTACAGGCACAGATACGCAGTATTTT.

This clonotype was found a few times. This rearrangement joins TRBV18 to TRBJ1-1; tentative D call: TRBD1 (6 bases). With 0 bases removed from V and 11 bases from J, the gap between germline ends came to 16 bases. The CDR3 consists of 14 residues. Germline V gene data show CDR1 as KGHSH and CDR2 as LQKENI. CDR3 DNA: TGTGCCAGCTCACCACCGTCCCAGGGACAACGGGCTTTCTTT. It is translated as CASSPPSQGQRAFF.

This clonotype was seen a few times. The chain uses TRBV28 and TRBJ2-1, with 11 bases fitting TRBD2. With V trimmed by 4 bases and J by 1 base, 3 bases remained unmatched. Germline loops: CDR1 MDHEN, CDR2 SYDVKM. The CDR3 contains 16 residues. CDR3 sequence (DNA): TGTGCCAGCAGTTCAACTAGCGGGGGTTCCTACAATGAGCAGTTCTTC. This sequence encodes CASSSTSGGSYNEQFF.

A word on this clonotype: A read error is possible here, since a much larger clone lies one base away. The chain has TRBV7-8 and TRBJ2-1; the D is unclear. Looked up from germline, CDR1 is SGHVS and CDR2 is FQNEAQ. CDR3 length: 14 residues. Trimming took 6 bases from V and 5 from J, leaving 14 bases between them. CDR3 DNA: TGTGCCAGCAGTCACCAACTCCTCGACAATGAGCAGTTCTTC. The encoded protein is CASSHQLLDNEQFF.

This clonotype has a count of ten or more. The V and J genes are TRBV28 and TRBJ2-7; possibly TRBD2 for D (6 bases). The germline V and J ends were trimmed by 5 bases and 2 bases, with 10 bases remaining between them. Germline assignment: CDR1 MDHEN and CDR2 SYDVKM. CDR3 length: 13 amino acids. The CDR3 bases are TGTGCCAGCAGTACCGGGACTCCCTACGAGCAGTACTTC. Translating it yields CASSTGTPYEQYF.

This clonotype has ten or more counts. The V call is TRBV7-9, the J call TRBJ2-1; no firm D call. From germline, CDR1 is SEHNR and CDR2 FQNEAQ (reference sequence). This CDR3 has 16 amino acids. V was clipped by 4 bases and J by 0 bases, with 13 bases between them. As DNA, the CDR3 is TGTGCCAGCAGCTCAGATGTCATGAGCTCCTACAATGAGCAGTTCTTC. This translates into CASSSDVMSSYNEQFF.

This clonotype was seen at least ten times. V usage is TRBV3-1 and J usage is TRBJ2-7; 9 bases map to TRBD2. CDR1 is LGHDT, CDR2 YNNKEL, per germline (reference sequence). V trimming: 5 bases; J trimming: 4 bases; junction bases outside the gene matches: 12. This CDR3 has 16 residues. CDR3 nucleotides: TGTGCCAGCAGCTGGGGCGTGAGTAGCGGGGGTTACGAGCAGTACTTC. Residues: CASSWGVSSGGYEQYF.

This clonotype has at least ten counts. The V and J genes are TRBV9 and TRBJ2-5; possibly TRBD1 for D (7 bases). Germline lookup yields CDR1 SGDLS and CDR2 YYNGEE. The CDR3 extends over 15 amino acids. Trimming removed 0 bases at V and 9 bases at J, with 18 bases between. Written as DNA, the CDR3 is TGTGCCAGCAGCGTAGAAGGGGGCCCGGGGGTGGCCCAGTACTTC. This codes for CASSVEGGPGVAQYF. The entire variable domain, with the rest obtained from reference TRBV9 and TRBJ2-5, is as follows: DSGVTQTPKHLITATGQRVTLRCSPRSGDLSVYWYQQSLDQGLQFLIQYYNGEERAKGNILERFSAQQFPDLHSELNLSSLELGDSALYFCASSVEGGPGVAQYFGPGTRLLVL.